Included here is one TCR beta chain sequence, with context. Its recognized antigen is unknown. The input lacks base qualities; no much larger clone sits a single base away. The CDR3 regions of human TCRbeta chains were subjected to immunosequencing. From the authors' description of their analysis: TCRs in the repertoires were compared against a reference library of SARS-CoV-2-specific TCRs that had been generated with the MIRA antigen-specificity platform. Breadth meant the fraction of unique TCRs that were SARS-CoV-2-associated, whereas depth meant the fraction of total T cells that were SARS-CoV-2-associated. Each spike-specific TCR was assigned to its reactive spike region and to a CD4 or CD8 class using the MIRA data. Log10-transformed breadth and depth values were compared by one-way ANOVA with Sidak's multiple comparisons tests. Not all clones reach the TCRdb copy of this immuneACCESS table, which keeps in-frame sequences only. Checked studies attribute under half of the gap to unresolved V genes and leave the rest unexplained. V and J calls and clone size are those listed in that table; D and trimming were worked out from the DNA. This sample comprises around 150,000 clones, around 93% of them detected only once. The ten top clones hold about 2.5% of the sample.

What this sample's time point label stands for: baseline before first vaccination. The vaccinee samples were drawn from two UK trials, COV001 and COV002, one of which was a single-blind randomized controlled phase 2/3 trial testing AZD1222 (ChAdOx1 nCoV-19) in healthy adults. For TCRbeta chain sequencing, PBMC samples were collected from trial participants at day 0 and at day 28 after the second dose. This specimen comes from a study of T cell responses to AZD1222 COVID-19 vaccine (dated by TCRdb to the early 2020s). Looking at the study overall: AZD1222 recipients whose second dose came at about 4 weeks and those whose second dose came at about 12 weeks were combined into one group, since spike-specific TCR depth and breadth did not differ between the two schedules. TCR sequencing covered fewer than 250 trial participants: 200 to 220 given two doses of AZD1222 and around 25 given two doses of MenACWY control vaccine. Enrollment into the trials was organized by age into subgroups of 18-55, 56-69 and 70-plus years, and those subgroups contained roughly 150, 30 and 60 TCR-sequenced participants, respectively. General conclusions and limits of the study: Participants were mostly white British and included more females than males, and it was suggested by the authors that clonal diversity may have been underestimated. Because no day 14 peak-response samples were available, repertoires were characterized only after the peak T cell response. Only five or six AZD1222 recipients were SARS-CoV-2 seropositive at baseline, limiting conclusions about previously exposed vaccinees. In the small 56-69-year group, the increase in depth fell short of significance, most likely because of low power. The vaccine-associated CD4 TCRs covered the entire spike protein, and the dominant responses fell in regions 160-218 and 743-854. A significant rise in spike-specific TCR breadth and depth was observed after two AZD1222 doses relative to day 0 and relative to MenACWY recipients. Nearly half of unique spike-specific TCRs reportedly recognized epitopes outside regions mutated in the B.1.351 and B.1.1.7 variants.

Trimming removed 8 bases from V and 7 bases from J, leaving 12 bases between the germline ends. The CDR3 holds 13 amino acids from the cysteine to the phenylalanine. Kept here is only the CDR3 DNA, which spans 39 bases and is read in frame from base 1. The germline V gene provides CDR1 ENHRY and CDR2 SYGVKD. This receptor was taken from an adult in good health. Sample: peripheral blood, taken on day 0 of AZD1222 vaccination. The V gene is TRBV10-3 and the J gene is TRBJ1-6, with no reliable assignment of the D segment. The base sequence is TGTGCCATCTCCGAGGGTGAAAATTCACCCCTCCACTTT. Its coded protein is CAISEGENSPLHF.